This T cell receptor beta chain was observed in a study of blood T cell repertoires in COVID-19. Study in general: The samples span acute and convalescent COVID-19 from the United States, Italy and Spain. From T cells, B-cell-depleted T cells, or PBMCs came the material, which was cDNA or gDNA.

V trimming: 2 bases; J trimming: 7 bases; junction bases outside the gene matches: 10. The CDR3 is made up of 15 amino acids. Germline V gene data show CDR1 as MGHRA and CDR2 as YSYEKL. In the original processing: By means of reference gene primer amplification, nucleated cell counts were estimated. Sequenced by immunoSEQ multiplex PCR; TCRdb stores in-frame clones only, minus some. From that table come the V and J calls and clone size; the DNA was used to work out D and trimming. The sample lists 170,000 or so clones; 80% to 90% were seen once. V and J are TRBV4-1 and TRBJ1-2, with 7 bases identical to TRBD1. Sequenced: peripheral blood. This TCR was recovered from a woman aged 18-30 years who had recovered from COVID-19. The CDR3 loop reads CASSQPRTGAGGYTF. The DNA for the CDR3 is TGCGCCAGCAGCCAACCACGGACAGGAGCGGGTGGCTACACCTTC.